Listed below are T cell receptor beta chains from one sample, sequenced in a study of T cells after yellow fever vaccination. A single record per CDR3 protein comes from TCRdb applying MiXCR to the 5' RACE reads. The profile shows roughly 120,000 distinct CDR3 sequences, 7% to 8.5% of them singletons. Sequenced material: CD8+ T cells sorted from PBMCs, taken 45 days after the yellow fever booster vaccination. The receptor source for this set is a man aged 25-40 years who received the YFV17D yellow fever vaccine. Each CDR3 is given with its conserved first and last residue. The order of the fields is J gene, D gene, clone size, V gene, CDR3 DNA, CDR3 protein. D genes are given only for firm matches. A clone size is listed for some rows: how often the clone was seen (once, few, many), or a class if it is expanded.

TRBJ2-7 | TRBD2 | many | TRBV20-1 | TGCAGTGCTAACCTAGCGGCTAAATGGGAGCAGTACTTC | CSANLAAKWEQYF
TRBJ1-5 | NA | few | TRBV7-9 | TGTGCCAGCAGCGGGGGGGGGCCCCAGCATTTT | CASSGGGPQHF
TRBJ2-1 | NA | few | TRBV30 | TGTGCCTGGAGCTCAACCGTTCGAACGGGTTCCTACAATGAGCAGTTCTTC | CAWSSTVRTGSYNEQFF
TRBJ2-2 | NA | many | TRBV19 | TGTGCCAGTAGTGCCTGGACTCCCAACACCGGGGAGCTGTTTTTT | CASSAWTPNTGELFF
TRBJ2-1 | NA | NA | TRBV18 | TGTGCCAGCTCACCCGCCCCGGTAGGGGTCTACAATGAGCAGTTCTTC | CASSPAPVGVYNEQFF
TRBJ2-1 | TRBD2 | many | TRBV27 | TGTGCCAGTTACGGGGGGTACAATGAGCAGTTCTTC | CASYGGYNEQFF
TRBJ2-2 | TRBD2 | NA | TRBV15 | TGTGCCACCGGGTTTAGGGGATCTAGCGGGAGTGGTGACACCGGGGAGCTGTTTTTT | CATGFRGSSGSGDTGELFF
TRBJ2-7 | NA | many | TRBV27 | TGTGCCAGCAGTTTTGGTCAGGGACCCTTTTACGAGCAGTACTTC | CASSFGQGPFYEQYF
TRBJ2-3 | TRBD2 | many | TRBV7-7 | TGTGCCAGCAGCCCCCGACTAGCGGGAGGCACTAGCACAGATACGCAGTATTTT | CASSPRLAGGTSTDTQYF
TRBJ2-3 | TRBD2 | NA | TRBV20-1 | TGCAGTGCCAGCGGACTAGCCGTAAGCACAGATACGCAGTATTTT | CSASGLAVSTDTQYF
TRBJ2-3 | NA | many | TRBV5-1 | TGCGCCAGCAGCCTGTGGGGGAACACTTTAACAGATACGCAGTATTTT | CASSLWGNTLTDTQYF
TRBJ2-2 | NA | NA | TRBV6-1 | TGTGCCAGCAGAACTCCGTGGATCCCGAACACCGGGGAGCTGTTTTTT | CASRTPWIPNTGELFF
TRBJ2-7 | NA | NA | TRBV7-9 | TGTGCCAGCAGCTTAGCGGGCCAAGGCACCTCCTACGAGCAGTACTTC | CASSLAGQGTSYEQYF
TRBJ2-2 | NA | many | TRBV12-3/TRBV12-4 | TGTGCCAGCAGTTCTCCGGCCGGGGAGCTGTTTTTT | CASSSPAGELFF
TRBJ1-2 | NA | few | TRBV29-1 | TGCAGCGTTGATACAGGGTTCAACTATGGCTACACCTTC | CSVDTGFNYGYTF
TRBJ2-3 | NA | NA | TRBV18 | TGTGCCAGCTCACGAAATAGTTCAGATACGCCGTATTTT | CASSRNSSDTPYF
TRBJ2-7 | NA | many | TRBV6-6 | TGTGCCAGCGGTCTACAGCCCTACGAGCAGTACTTC | CASGLQPYEQYF
TRBJ2-7 | TRBD2 | many | TRBV25-1 | TGTGCCAGCAGTGAGGGGGGACTAGCGTCCTCCTACGAGCAGTACTTC | CASSEGGLASSYEQYF
TRBJ2-7 | TRBD2 | NA | TRBV27 | TGTGCCAGCGGGTGGACTAGCGGGAGTGGGGAGCAGTACTTC | CASGWTSGSGEQYF
TRBJ2-7 | NA | many | TRBV7-8 | TGTGCCAGCAGCCACGAGGAGGCAGGTTCGTTCGAGCAGTACTTC | CASSHEEAGSFEQYF
TRBJ1-5 | NA | many | TRBV29-1 | TGCAGCGTTCAAGATGGGGGCGGCCAGCCCCAGCATTTT | CSVQDGGGQPQHF
TRBJ2-2 | NA | NA | TRBV2 | TGTGCCAGCAGTCAGATCCTAGGGGGGAGACCCACGAACACCGGGGAGCTGTTTTTT | CASSQILGGRPTNTGELFF
TRBJ1-2 | TRBD1 | few | TRBV27 | TGTGCCAGCAGTTCCGGACAGGGGAACTATGGCTACACCTTC | CASSSGQGNYGYTF
TRBJ2-7 | NA | many | TRBV21-1 | TGTGCCAGCAGCAAAGTGGGGCGGGGACTAGCGGGAGGACGAACCACCTACGAGCAGTACTTC | CASSKVGRGLAGGRTTYEQYF
TRBJ2-7 | NA | many | TRBV5-5 | TGTGCCAGCAGCCCGTTTTACGCCTACGAGCAGTACTTC | CASSPFYAYEQYF
TRBJ2-2 | NA | few | TRBV20-1 | TGCAGTTTCAGAGGAGGGGGCGGGCCGAACACCGGGGAGCTGTTTTTT | CSFRGGGGPNTGELFF
TRBJ2-7 | NA | few | TRBV29-1 | TGCAGCGTATCAGACAGTGGGGACTACGAGCAGTACTTC | CSVSDSGDYEQYF
TRBJ2-1 | NA | many | TRBV4-2 | TGTGCCAGCAGCCAAGAAGGGCTACACAATGAGCAGTTCTTC | CASSQEGLHNEQFF
TRBJ2-2 | NA | NA | TRBV11-2 | TGTGCCAGCAGTTATCGGGTTGTCGGGGAGCTGTTTTTT | CASSYRVVGELFF
TRBJ2-1 | TRBD2 | few | TRBV6-5 | TGTGCCAGCAGTTACCCGCCGGGACTAGCGGGAATCTTTGAGCAGTTCTTC | CASSYPPGLAGIFEQFF
TRBJ2-7 | TRBD1 | many | TRBV27 | TGTGCCAGCAGTTCTAGACAGGGTCAGCGCGAGCAGTACTTC | CASSSRQGQREQYF
TRBJ2-7 | NA | many | TRBV7-9 | TGTGCCAGCACCTCGACAGTCTCCTACGAGCAGTACTTC | CASTSTVSYEQYF
TRBJ2-3 | NA | many | TRBV10-3 | TGTGCCATCTCCTTGGCGCTTTCGGGGGGCACAGATACGCAGTATTTT | CAISLALSGGTDTQYF
TRBJ2-2 | TRBD1 | many | TRBV4-2 | TGTGCCAGCAGCCCCTGGGGACAGGGGGCGGCGAACACCGGGGAGCTGTTTTTT | CASSPWGQGAANTGELFF